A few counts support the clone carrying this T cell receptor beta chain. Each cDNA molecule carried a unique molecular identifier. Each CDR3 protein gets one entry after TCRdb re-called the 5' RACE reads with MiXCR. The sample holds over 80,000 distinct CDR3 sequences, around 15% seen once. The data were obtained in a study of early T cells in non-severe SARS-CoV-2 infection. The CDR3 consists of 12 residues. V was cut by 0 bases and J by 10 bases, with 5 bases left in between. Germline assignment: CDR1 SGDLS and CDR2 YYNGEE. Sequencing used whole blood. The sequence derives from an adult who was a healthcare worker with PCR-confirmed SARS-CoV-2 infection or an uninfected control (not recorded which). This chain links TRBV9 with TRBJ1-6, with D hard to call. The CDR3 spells CASSVDGSPLHF. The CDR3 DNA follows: TGTGCCAGCAGCGTAGACGGATCACCCCTCCACTTT.